This T cell receptor (beta chain) was identified during a study of shared clonotypes between healthy human individuals. Profiling relied on immunoSEQ multiplex PCR, and the TCRdb table lists in-frame clones only, not all of them. The repertoire consists of 650,000 to 800,000 clones, with roughly nine tenths occurring once and the leading ten covering roughly 22%. Germline CDR1 and CDR2: LNHDA and SQIVND (reference sequence). This CDR3 spans 13 amino acids. Trimming left V 7 bases short and J 5 bases short, with 14 bases between. Naive CD8 cells were CD45RO-negative, positively selected for CCR7, excluding terminally differentiated effector memory CD45RA+ cells.

Sequenced sample: naive CD8+ T cells sorted from blood. The genes are TRBV19 and TRBJ2-5; D might be TRBD1 (8 bases). The sequence came from a man aged 25-45 years in good health. CDR3 nucleotides: TGTGCCAGTACATACAGGGGGGGCGAGACCCAGTACTTC. It yields the protein CASTYRGGETQYF.